Shown below are 23 T cell receptor beta chains from a single sample sequenced in a study of T cells in Graves' hyperthyroidism and ophthalmopathy. RNA transcripts yielded amplified TCR beta CDR3 regions. HTBI primers drove first-round RT-PCR of the TCR CDR3. Each CDR3 protein is one row after TCRdb ran MiXCR on the multiplex PCR reads. The sample shows 500,000 or so distinct CDR3 sequences, 17% of them seen only once. Specimen: blood. All receptors derive from a woman under 30 with Graves' ophthalmopathy.

This clonotype was found many times. This sequence joins TRBV11-2 and TRBJ2-3, with 7 nucleotides matching TRBD2. Germline assignment: CDR1 SGHAT and CDR2 FQNNGV. After removal of 4 bases from V and 6 bases from J, the junction contained 7 bases not matched to a gene. This CDR3 spans 14 amino acids. For the CDR3, the DNA is TGTGCCAGCAGCTATACCCGGGAGGTGGATACGCAGTATTTT. Its protein is CASSYTREVDTQYF.

This clonotype was found many times. This chain uses TRBV7-2 with TRBJ2-7; TRBD1 matches 9 bases. The CDR3 has 15 amino acids. The J segment lost 0 bases and the V segment lost 4 bases, leaving 4 bases of the junction unmatched. Germline loops: CDR1 SGHTA, CDR2 FQGNSA. The CDR3 nucleotides are TGTGCCAGCAGCTCGCGGGACAGGGCCTCCTACGAGCAGTACTTC. It is translated as CASSSRDRASYEQYF.

The rearrangement joins TRBV28 to TRBJ1-2; D uncertain. Looked up from germline, CDR1 is MDHEN and CDR2 is SYDVKM. Trimming pared 11 bases from V and 0 bases from J, leaving 10 bases between. This CDR3 has 12 residues. The CDR3 region is CAAEAANYGYTF. The CDR3 nucleotides are TGTGCCGCCGAGGCGGCTAACTATGGCTACACCTTC.

This clonotype was seen repeatedly, ten times or more. This chain uses TRBV27 with TRBJ1-2; perhaps TRBD1 as D (6 bases). The CDR3 sequence is 13 residues long. In germline, CDR1 is MNHEY, CDR2 SMNVEV (reference sequence). V lost 3 bases to trimming and J lost 7 bases, with 12 bases between them. The CDR3 DNA reads as TGTGCCAGCAGTTTGGGAGGGGGAAGTGGCTACACCTTC. The encoded protein is CASSLGGGSGYTF.

This clonotype has ten or more counts. The chain joins TRBV4-1 to TRBJ2-3; D call uncertain. V was shortened by 3 bases and J by 0 bases, with 13 bases between the two germline ends. Per the germline V gene, CDR1 is MGHRA and CDR2 is YSYEKL. The CDR3 has 16 amino acids. CDR3 sequence reads: CASSHPDPASTDTQYF. CDR3 sequence (DNA): TGCGCCAGCAGCCATCCGGACCCCGCTAGCACAGATACGCAGTATTTT.

There are many counts of this clonotype. V is TRBV28 and J is TRBJ2-6, with 7 positions matching TRBD1. Per the germline V gene, CDR1 is MDHEN and CDR2 is SYDVKM. The V gene end was trimmed by 6 bases and the J gene end by 4 bases; junction bases not matched to a gene: 6. This CDR3 contains 15 residues. The CDR3: CASRGDRGGANVLTF. The CDR3 bases are TGTGCCAGCAGAGGGGACAGAGGAGGGGCCAACGTCCTGACTTTC.

This clonotype was seen a few times. This sequence joins TRBV18 and TRBJ1-3; no clear D. Deletions cut 3 bases from V and 0 bases from J, with 12 bases between. CDR1 is KGHSH and CDR2 is LQKENI in the germline V gene. The CDR3 length is 16 residues. The CDR3 DNA follows: TGTGCCAGCTCACCCCGGGTGGGGAGCTCTGGAAACACCATATATTTT. This gives the protein CASSPRVGSSGNTIYF.

This clonotype appeared many times. This chain uses TRBV29-1 with TRBJ2-1, with TRBD1 identical over 8 bases. Looked up from germline, CDR1 is SQVTM and CDR2 is ANQGSEA. The CDR3 has 12 amino acids. V lost 4 bases to trimming and J lost 4 bases; unmatched junction nucleotides: 0. CDR3 in amino acids: CSVGTGYNEQFF. CDR3 nucleotides: TGCAGCGTTGGGACAGGGTACAATGAGCAGTTCTTC.

The V call is TRBV6-1, the J call TRBJ1-5; D is possibly TRBD1 (6 bases). The germline gives CDR1 MNHNS, CDR2 SASEGT. V was shortened by 5 bases and J by 4 bases, with 18 bases between the two germline ends. The CDR3 has 16 amino acids. CDR3 sequence (DNA): TGTGCCAGCAGTTCGCCGGACATGGGGGCAAATCAGCCCCAGCATTTT. Translated, it gives CASSSPDMGANQPQHF.

The chain is built from TRBV12-5 and TRBJ1-5; D is possibly TRBD1 (5 bases). Germline-derived CDR1 and CDR2 are LGHNT and FRNRAP. V lost 7 bases to trimming and J lost 10 bases, with 20 bases between them. The CDR3 has 14 residues. CDR3 nucleotides: TGTGCTAGTGTCCTTCGACAGTATCATTCTCCCCAGCATTTT. This encodes CASVLRQYHSPQHF. Filled out from reference TRBV12-5 and TRBJ1-5, the complete variable domain reads DARVTQTPRHKVTEMGQEVTMRCQPILGHNTVFWYRQTMMQGLELLAYFRNRAPLDDSGMPKDRFSAEMPDATLATLKIQPSEPRDSAVYFCASVLRQYHSPQHFGDGTRLSIL.

This clonotype was counted between two and nine times. The chain employs TRBV7-2 and TRBJ2-7, with D hard to call. The CDR3 has 14 residues. Trimming removed 3 bases at V and 1 base at J, with 10 bases between. Germline CDR1 and CDR2: SGHTA and FQGNSA. CDR3 sequence: CASSFFRSSYEQYF. For the CDR3, the DNA is TGTGCCAGCAGCTTTTTTAGGAGTTCCTACGAGCAGTACTTC.

Ten or more counts support this clonotype. The chain links TRBV13 to TRBJ1-4, with unresolved D. The CDR3 loop spans 15 amino acids. Germline V gives CDR1 PRHDT, CDR2 FYEKMQ (reference sequence). Trimming took off 0 bases at V and 4 bases at J, with 9 bases between the two ends. The CDR3, as DNA: TGTGCCAGCAGCTTAGGCGCCAGGAGTAATGAAAAACTGTTTTTT. Amino acid sequence: CASSLGARSNEKLFF.

This clonotype was seen many times. The genes are TRBV28 and TRBJ2-7; tentative D call: TRBD2 (6 bases). Trimming cost V 1 base and J 7 bases, with 11 bases left between them. The CDR3 consists of 13 residues. In germline, CDR1 is MDHEN, CDR2 SYDVKM. The CDR3 region is CASSLSTAGEQYF. The CDR3 DNA follows: TGTGCCAGCAGTTTATCGACCGCGGGGGAGCAGTACTTC. Combining the CDR3 with reference TRBV28 and TRBJ2-7 gives the whole variable domain DVKVTQSSRYLVKRTGEKVFLECVQDMDHENMFWYRQDPGLGLRLIYFSYDVKMKEKGDIPEGYSVSREKKERFSLILESASTNQTSMYLCASSLSTAGEQYFGPGTRLTVT.

This clonotype showed up many times. V gene TRBV7-3 combines with J gene TRBJ2-5; TRBD2 is a possible D gene (6 bases). V dropped 1 base and J dropped 2 bases, with 11 bases sitting between them. Looked up from germline, CDR1 is SGHTA and CDR2 is FQGTGA. The CDR3 runs 15 residues. CDR3 sequence reads: CASSLMASEQETQYF. The CDR3 DNA reads as TGTGCCAGCAGCTTAATGGCTAGCGAACAAGAGACCCAGTACTTC.

The chain employs TRBV7-9 and TRBJ1-1, with 9 bases that match TRBD1. The CDR3 is 16 amino acids. The V gene end was trimmed by 5 bases and the J gene end by 0 bases; junction bases not matched to a gene: 7. The germline gives CDR1 SEHNR, CDR2 FQNEAQ (reference sequence). CDR3 region: CASSPDRGNLNTEAFF. CDR3 DNA: TGTGCCAGCAGCCCGGACAGGGGTAATCTGAACACTGAAGCTTTCTTT. Full variable domain (remainder filled in from reference TRBV7-9 and TRBJ1-1): DTGVSQNPRHKITKRGQNVTFRCDPISEHNRLYWYRQTLGQGPEFLTYFQNEAQLEKSRLLSDRFSAERPKGSFSTLEIQRTEQGDSAMYLCASSPDRGNLNTEAFFGQGTRLTVV.

This clonotype was detected only a few times. Possible read error: a much larger clone is one base away. The chain's CDR3 is CVSSPAAGRDYEQYF. CDR3 nucleotide sequence: TGTGTCAGCAGTCCGGCGGCGGGTCGCGACTACGAGCAGTACTTC. V is TRBV6-2 or TRBV6-3 and J is TRBJ2-7; a weak D match, TRBD2 (5 bases). CDR3 length: 15 amino acids. Per the germline V gene, CDR1 is MNHEY and CDR2 is SVGEGT.

This clonotype was recorded many times. This chain connects TRBV6-5 to TRBJ2-7; TRBD1 or TRBD2 may be the D gene (5 bases each). The CDR3 extends over 15 amino acids. Trimming cost V 2 bases and J 5 bases, with 16 bases left between them. From germline, CDR1 is MNHEY and CDR2 SVGAGI. This CDR3 is CASSYTPGPDDEQYF. The CDR3, as DNA: TGTGCCAGCAGTTACACGCCGGGACCGGACGACGAGCAGTACTTC.

This clonotype was detected ten times or more. The gene calls are TRBV12-5 and TRBJ2-7; TRBD2 matches at 13 bases. Germline CDR1 and CDR2: LGHNT and FRNRAP. The CDR3 has 15 residues. With V trimmed by 4 bases and J by 4 bases, 4 bases remained unmatched. The CDR3 DNA is TGTGCTAGTGGTTCTCCGGGACTAGCGGGATACGAGCAGTACTTC. This codes for CASGSPGLAGYEQYF.

This clonotype was picked up many times. The V call is TRBV3-1, the J call TRBJ1-3; possible D gene TRBD1, 6 bases. The V gene lost 3 bases and the J gene lost 1 base, with 13 bases spanning the gap. From germline, CDR1 is LGHDT and CDR2 YNNKEL (reference sequence). CDR3 length equals 16 residues. The CDR3 DNA sequence: TGTGCCAGCAGCCAGCGGGACACTCATTCTGGAAACACCATATATTTT. Translating gives CASSQRDTHSGNTIYF.

The chain joins TRBV3-1 to TRBJ2-7, with D perhaps assigned TRBD1 or TRBD2 (5 bases each). V gave up 5 bases and J gave up 7 bases, with 15 bases separating them. The V gene's germline CDR1 is LGHDT and CDR2 YNNKEL (reference sequence). The CDR3 is 13 amino acids. CDR3 loop: CASSWDLLGEQYF. CDR3 bases: TGTGCCAGCAGCTGGGACCTCTTGGGTGAGCAGTACTTC.

This clonotype was seen many times. V and J are TRBV27 and TRBJ2-7; D is uncertain. The CDR3 totals 12 residues. Germline CDR1 and CDR2: MNHEY and SMNVEV (reference sequence). Trimming left V 6 bases short and J 3 bases short, with 9 bases between. The CDR3 sequence: CASSPDVYEQYF. The CDR3 coding sequence is TGTGCCAGCAGCCCGGATGTCTACGAGCAGTACTTC.

This clonotype occurred a few times. The chain employs TRBV6-5 and TRBJ2-7; a weak D match, TRBD1 (5 bases). V shed 4 bases and J shed 2 bases, with 12 bases lying between them. The CDR3 spans 14 residues. Germline CDR1 and CDR2: MNHEY and SVGAGI. The CDR3 DNA sequence: TGTGCCAGCAGTTCCATGACAGCTCCCTACGAGCAGTACTTC. It is translated as CASSSMTAPYEQYF.

This clonotype was found many times. The chain employs TRBV11-3 and TRBJ2-2, with 8 bases lining up with TRBD1. The J segment lost 5 bases and the V segment lost 5 bases, leaving 4 bases of the junction unmatched. CDR3 length: 14 residues. From germline, CDR1 is SGHNT and CDR2 YENEEA. The CDR3 loop reads CASSGGQATGELFF. CDR3 nucleotides: TGTGCCAGCAGCGGGGGACAGGCTACCGGGGAGCTGTTTTTT.